These 31 T cell receptor beta chains came from one sample sequenced in a study of cytomegalovirus exposure and HLA in healthy donors. Clones were sequenced by immunoSEQ multiplex PCR, and TCRdb holds only the in-frame ones, with some missing. The sample consists of 130,000 or so clones, 80% to 90% of them appearing once. Sequencing used PBMCs. The receptors here all came from a young woman in good health and CMV-seropositive.

This clone occurred once. The rearrangement links TRBV7-8 to TRBJ1-2; perhaps TRBD1 as D (5 bases). The V end lost 5 bases, the J end lost 4 bases, and 14 bases lay between the germline ends. This CDR3 spans 14 amino acids. CDR1 is SGHVS, CDR2 FQNEAQ, per germline. CDR3 DNA: TGTGCCAGCAGCCTAAGCGGGACCATCTATGGCTACACCTTC. Protein sequence: CASSLSGTIYGYTF.

V is TRBV5-1 and J is TRBJ1-4; 11 bases line up with TRBD1. V lost 3 bases and J lost 2; bases outside the gene matches: 9. This CDR3 spans 18 amino acids. The germline V gene has CDR1 SGHRS and CDR2 YFSETQ. The CDR3 nucleotides are TGCGCCAGCAGCTGGGGACAGGGGGAGATTGACACTAATGAAAAACTGTTTTTT. Amino acid sequence: CASSWGQGEIDTNEKLFF.

V is TRBV10-2 and J is TRBJ1-5; TRBD1 aligns across 8 bases. With 6 bases clipped from V and 5 bases from J, the junction kept 12 bases outside the gene matches. The germline V gene has CDR1 WSHSY and CDR2 SAAADI. The CDR3 has 16 residues. The chain's CDR3 is CASSEPQGVLHQPQHF. The CDR3 DNA sequence: TGCGCCAGCAGCGAACCACAGGGGGTCCTCCATCAGCCCCAGCATTTT.

The chain recombines TRBV10-2 with TRBJ2-2, with 7 bases fitting TRBD2. The CDR3 loop spans 15 amino acids. The V gene end was trimmed by 8 bases and the J gene end by 7 bases; junction bases not matched to a gene: 13. Germline CDR1 WSHSY, CDR2 SAAADI. The CDR3 is CASSPGSGVVGELFF. The CDR3 DNA reads as TGCGCCAGCTCTCCGGGGAGCGGGGTGGTCGGGGAGCTGTTTTTT.

CDR3 DNA sequence: TGTGCCAGCAACCTGGACACAGACACTGAAGCTTTCTTT. This encodes CASNLDTDTEAFF. The chain recombines TRBV2 with TRBJ1-1, with a possible D match to TRBD1 (5 bases). Germline CDR1 is SNHLY and CDR2 is FYNNEI. The CDR3 spans 13 residues. The V end lost 7 bases, the J end lost 3 bases, and 12 bases lay between the germline ends.

The sample holds a few counts of this clone. V and J are TRBV11-2 and TRBJ1-6; 11 nucleotides align to TRBD1. Trimming at V came to 1 base and at J to 7 bases, leaving 6 bases not matched to a gene. The CDR3 spans 17 residues. The germline gives CDR1 SGHAT, CDR2 FQNNGV. CDR3 bases: TGTGCCAGCAGCTTAGGGGGACAGGGGGGGAGAAATTCACCCCTCCACTTT. It yields the protein CASSLGGQGGRNSPLHF.

This rearrangement joins TRBV9 to TRBJ2-7; 9 bases agree with TRBD1. The V and J ends lost 3 bases and 1 base, in that order; junction bases with no gene match: 5. This CDR3 comprises 15 residues. Germline V gene data show CDR1 as SGDLS and CDR2 as YYNGEE. The CDR3 sequence is CASSASGTGSYEQYF. The CDR3 DNA is TGTGCCAGCAGCGCCTCCGGGACAGGGTCCTACGAGCAGTACTTC.

J is TRBJ2-2 and V is TRBV5-4; D possibly corresponds to TRBD2 (7 bases). The CDR3 contains 17 residues. The V gene lost 3 bases and the J gene lost 2 bases, with 17 bases spanning the gap. Germline CDR1 SGHNT, CDR2 YYREEE (reference sequence). CDR3 residues: CASSSGKGGGNTGELFF. DNA for the CDR3: TGTGCCAGCAGCTCTGGGAAAGGGGGGGGAAACACCGGGGAGCTGTTTTTT.

The V gene is TRBV5-1, the J gene TRBJ1-2, with unresolved D. The CDR3 sequence is 12 residues long. Germline V CDR1 and CDR2: SGHRS, YFSETQ. The V end lost 0 bases, the J end lost 4 bases, and 4 bases lay between the germline ends. CDR3 loop: CASSLAGYGYTF. In DNA, the CDR3 is TGCGCCAGCAGCTTGGCGGGCTATGGCTACACCTTC.

This sequence joins TRBV5-6 and TRBJ2-5; 8 bases are a match to TRBD2. CDR1 SGHDT and CDR2 YYEEEE come from the germline V gene. Trimming took 2 bases from V and 4 from J; bases not matched to a gene: 13. The CDR3 is made up of 17 amino acids. CDR3: CASSFPLSAGAGETQYF. CDR3 sequence (DNA): TGTGCCAGCAGCTTCCCGTTGTCAGCGGGGGCCGGAGAGACCCAGTACTTC.

This clone was picked up one time. The rearrangement joins TRBV10-1 to TRBJ2-7; 8 bases agree with TRBD2. Germline CDR1 WNHNN, CDR2 SYGVQD (reference sequence). CDR3 size: 16 residues. The junction had 6 bases not matched to a gene; V was cut back by 0 bases and J by 2 bases. The CDR3 DNA sequence: TGCGCCAGCAGTGAGTCGAAGCTCGGGGGGGCCTACGAGCAGTACTTC. It is translated as CASSESKLGGAYEQYF.

The gene calls are TRBV7-2 and TRBJ1-4, with no clear D. This CDR3 spans 15 amino acids. The ends were cut back, 5 bases at V and 0 bases at J, with 10 bases in the middle. CDR1 and CDR2 (germline): SGHTA, FQGNSA. DNA of the CDR3: TGTGCCAGCAGCCCCCGCGGAGCAACTAATGAAAAACTGTTTTTT. Translation gives CASSPRGATNEKLFF.

The chain carries TRBV5-1 and TRBJ2-1; D not certain. Germline V CDR1 and CDR2: SGHRS, YFSETQ. There are 18 residues in the CDR3. Trimming cost V 0 bases and J 0 bases, with 16 bases left between them. CDR3 sequence: CASSLDPQQYSSYNEQFF. The DNA of the CDR3 is TGCGCCAGCAGCTTGGACCCTCAACAGTATAGCTCCTACAATGAGCAGTTCTTC.

The chain joins TRBV7-2 to TRBJ2-7; tentative D call: TRBD1 (5 bases). The ends were cut back, 5 bases at V and 2 bases at J, with 13 bases in the middle. This CDR3 comprises 14 residues. Germline CDR1 SGHTA, CDR2 FQGNSA. The CDR3, as DNA: TGTGCCAGCAGCCCCAGCACAGGACCCTACGAGCAGTACTTC. Its translation: CASSPSTGPYEQYF.

This clone has just one count. The chain joins TRBV4-1 to TRBJ1-1; no clear D gene. Germline V gene sequence: CDR1 MGHRA, CDR2 YSYEKL. Trimming took off 4 bases at V and 4 bases at J, with 7 bases between the two ends. This CDR3 has 12 amino acids. The CDR3 reads CASSLAGTEAFF. CDR3 in DNA: TGCGCCAGCAGCCTTGCGGGCACTGAAGCTTTCTTT.

V usage is TRBV6-1 and J usage is TRBJ2-7; 8 nucleotides align to TRBD1. Losses at the gene ends were 4 bases for V and 4 bases for J; bases not matched to a gene: 6. Germline V gene sequence: CDR1 MNHNS, CDR2 SASEGT. This CDR3 has 14 residues. As DNA, the CDR3 is TGTGCCAGCAGTGGGGGACAGGCATTATACGAGCAGTACTTC. It specifies CASSGGQALYEQYF.

The gene calls are TRBV18 and TRBJ1-6, with 7 bases identical to TRBD1. Germline CDR1 KGHSH, CDR2 LQKENI. Trimming took 5 bases from V and 9 from J; bases not matched to a gene: 13. The CDR3 is 16 amino acids. The CDR3 here is CASSLLRDSDTSPLHF. In DNA, the CDR3 is TGTGCCAGCTCATTACTCCGGGACAGTGACACTTCACCCCTCCACTTT.

The rearrangement links TRBV5-4 to TRBJ1-2; a weak D match, TRBD1 (6 bases). The length of the CDR3 is 13 residues. The V gene lost 0 bases and the J gene lost 6 bases, with 9 bases spanning the gap. The germline V gene has CDR1 SGHNT and CDR2 YYREEE (reference sequence). CDR3 sequence (DNA): TGTGCCAGCAGCTTGGGGGGGCCCCATGGCTACACCTTC. It yields the protein CASSLGGPHGYTF. Using reference TRBV5-4 and TRBJ1-2 for the parts outside the CDR3, the full variable domain is ETGVTQSPTHLIKTRGQQVTLRCSSQSGHNTVSWYQQALGQGPQFIFQYYREEENGRGNFPPRFSGLQFPNYSSELNVNALELDDSALYLCASSLGGPHGYTFGSGTRLTVV.

This chain joins TRBV9 and TRBJ2-1; TRBD2 aligns across 9 bases. The CDR3 totals 14 residues. Germline V lookup: CDR1 SGDLS, CDR2 YYNGEE. V shed 0 bases, J shed 9 bases, and the junction held 4 bases outside the gene matches. CDR3 DNA sequence: TGTGCCAGCAGCGTAGTGGGAGCGGGGGGTGAGCAGTTCTTC. As protein: CASSVVGAGGEQFF.

V is TRBV10-3 and J is TRBJ1-1; 11 positions match TRBD1. V lost 6 bases to trimming and J lost 1 base; unmatched junction nucleotides: 4. Germline V gene sequence: CDR1 ENHRY, CDR2 SYGVKD. This CDR3 is 15 amino acids long. CDR3 region: CAIRGTGGSNTEAFF. CDR3 sequence (DNA): TGTGCCATCAGGGGGACAGGGGGATCGAACACTGAAGCTTTCTTT.

The rearrangement joins TRBV5-1 to TRBJ2-7; D is perhaps TRBD1 (6 bases). V dropped 4 bases and J dropped 6 bases, with 20 bases sitting between them. The CDR3 contains 15 residues. Germline V lookup: CDR1 SGHRS, CDR2 YFSETQ. CDR3 coding DNA: TGCGCCAGCAGCCCATCCGGGACACCCTGGAGCGAGCAGTACTTC. It encodes CASSPSGTPWSEQYF.

The chain has TRBV5-8 and TRBJ2-7; TRBD2 is a possible D gene (6 bases). The CDR3 has 18 residues. Germline V gene data show CDR1 as SGHTS and CDR2 as YDEGEE. V was pared by 0 bases and J by 2 bases, with 21 bases between. For the CDR3, the DNA is TGTGCCAGCAGCTTGGGGAAGTTTTGGGGAGGATTCACCTACGAGCAGTACTTC. Amino acid sequence: CASSLGKFWGGFTYEQYF.

The gene calls are TRBV6-4 and TRBJ2-3; 8 bases map to TRBD2. J was trimmed by 4 bases and V by 0 bases; bases with no gene match: 6. The germline CDR1 and CDR2 sequences are MRHNA and SNTAGT. CDR3 length: 16 residues. Here the CDR3 DNA reads TGTGCCAGCAGTGACTCGGCGGGGGGAAGGGCAGATACGCAGTATTTT. Amino acids: CASSDSAGGRADTQYF.

The rearrangement joins TRBV27 to TRBJ2-5; TRBD1 matches 9 bases. This CDR3 is 15 amino acids long. V shed 6 bases and J 4 bases; nucleotides not matched to a gene: 9. Germline V CDR1 and CDR2: MNHEY, SMNVEV (reference sequence). In nucleotides, the CDR3 is TGTGCCAGCAGAACAGGGGGCTGGGGGGGAGAGACCCAGTACTTC. Translated: CASRTGGWGGETQYF.

The gene calls are TRBV21-1 and TRBJ2-1; the D call in the table, TRBD1, was not verified against the DNA. TRBV21-1 is an annotated pseudogene. CDR3 size: 17 residues. CDR3 amino acids: CASSTRDRGQYYNEQFF. The CDR3 region has the DNA TGTGCCAGCAGCACCAGGGACAGGGGGCAATACTACAATGAGCAGTTCTTC.

This sequence joins TRBV10-3 and TRBJ1-2; maybe TRBD1 (6 bases). Germline values: CDR1 ENHRY, CDR2 SYGVKD. V was shortened by 2 bases and J by 2 bases, with 9 bases between the two germline ends. The length of the CDR3 is 14 residues. CDR3 amino acids: CAISETGPNYGYTF. In DNA form, the CDR3 reads TGTGCCATCAGTGAGACAGGGCCCAACTATGGCTACACCTTC.

The V gene is TRBV5-8, the J gene TRBJ1-6; 8 bases fit TRBD1. V gave up 3 bases and J gave up 7 bases; unmatched junction bases: 9. The CDR3 totals 16 residues. Germline values: CDR1 SGHTS, CDR2 YDEGEE. The CDR3 is CASSWQGAHQNSPLHF. In DNA form, the CDR3 reads TGTGCCAGCAGCTGGCAGGGGGCGCATCAAAATTCACCCCTCCACTTT.

The chain recombines TRBV2 with TRBJ2-2; 8 bases fit TRBD1. Germline trimming cut 7 bases from V and 1 base from J; bases unmatched to any gene: 5. The CDR3 sequence is 15 residues long. Germline V gene lookup returns CDR1 SNHLY and CDR2 FYNNEI. The CDR3 DNA is TGTGCCAGCAAGTCCGGGACAGGGAACACCGGGGAGCTGTTTTTT. Translating gives CASKSGTGNTGELFF.

The J gene is TRBJ1-5, the V gene TRBV5-1; the match to TRBD1 covers 7 bases. The germline gives CDR1 SGHRS, CDR2 YFSETQ. This CDR3 is built from 17 residues. The junction had 11 bases not matched to a gene; V was cut back by 0 bases and J by 5 bases. CDR3 nucleotide sequence: TGCGCCAGCAGCTTGGAGACAACAGGGGTGAGGGATCAGCCCCAGCATTTT. Amino acid sequence: CASSLETTGVRDQPQHF.

This sequence joins TRBV7-9 and TRBJ1-3; D not certain. Per the germline V gene, CDR1 is SEHNR and CDR2 is FQNEAQ (reference sequence). The CDR3 covers 12 residues. Trimming took off 4 bases at V and 4 bases at J, with 5 bases between the two ends. Here the CDR3 DNA reads TGTGCCAGCAGCTCGGGGGGAAACACCATATATTTT. It yields the protein CASSSGGNTIYF.

V gene TRBV9 combines with J gene TRBJ2-2, with a tentative D call TRBD1 (6 bases). The length of the CDR3 is 16 residues. Trimming took 4 bases from V and 5 from J, leaving 18 bases between them. The germline V gene has CDR1 SGDLS and CDR2 YYNGEE. The CDR3 coding sequence is TGTGCCAGCAGCCTGACTGGGGGCCGGGTAACCGGGGAGCTGTTTTTT. It codes for CASSLTGGRVTGELFF.